This T cell receptor beta chain was identified in a study of chemoradiotherapy in HPV16-positive cancers. Findings and caveats of the study: HPV-responsive T-cell expansion during chemoradiotherapy was linked to improved recurrence-free survival in HPV16-positive patients.

To note about this clone: The antigen is not known.

Clones were read by immunoSEQ multiplex PCR, and TCRdb kept only the in-frame ones, dropping some. The sample carries about 2,000 clones, about nine tenths recorded once. This specimen consisted of tumor tissue, obtained from a patient who underwent chemoradiotherapy. This sequence originates from a human donor with HPV-associated anogenital cancer.

The CDR3 sequence: CAISEGTPRNEQFF. The CDR3 DNA sequence: TGTGCCATCAGTGAGGGGACTCCAAGGAATGAGCAGTTCTTC. The chain uses TRBV10-3 and TRBJ2-1, with D perhaps TRBD2 (6 bases). CDR3 length equals 14 residues. Trimming removed 2 bases at V and 7 bases at J, with 12 bases between. Germline values: CDR1 ENHRY, CDR2 SYGVKD.